This record covers a single TCR beta chain. Its cognate antigen has yet to be identified. No quality values exist for individual bases; no much larger clone is one base distant. These data are taken from a study of T cell responses to AZD1222 COVID-19 vaccine (TCRdb year 2021). Concerning the study at large: AZD1222 recipients whose second dose came at about 4 weeks and those whose second dose came at about 12 weeks were combined into one group, since spike-specific TCR depth and breadth did not differ between the two schedules. TCR sequencing covered fewer than 250 trial participants: 200 to 220 given two doses of AZD1222 and around 25 given two doses of MenACWY control vaccine. Trial participants were enrolled by age into 18-55, 56-69 and 70-plus year subgroups, with around 140, 26 and 57 TCR-sequenced participants respectively. Points the paper makes about the study in general: CD4 TCRs associated with the vaccine covered the entire spike protein, and the dominant responses were in regions 160-218 and 743-854. The 56-69-year group was small, and its depth increase did not reach significance, likely because of low power. Participants were mostly white British, with more females than males. The authors suggested clonal diversity may have been underestimated. Nearly half of unique spike-specific TCRs reportedly recognized epitopes outside regions mutated in the B.1.351 and B.1.1.7 variants. Because no day 14 peak-response samples were available, repertoires were characterized only after the peak T cell response. Conclusions about previously exposed vaccinees were limited because only six AZD1222 recipients were SARS-CoV-2 seropositive at baseline. After two AZD1222 doses, both the breadth and the depth of spike-specific TCRs were significantly higher than at day 0 and than in MenACWY recipients.

The CDR3 regions of human TCRbeta chains were subjected to immunosequencing. In the source study's methods: TCRs in the repertoires were compared against a reference library of SARS-CoV-2-specific TCRs that had been generated with the MIRA antigen-specificity platform. Breadth meant the fraction of unique TCRs that were SARS-CoV-2-associated, whereas depth meant the fraction of total T cells that were SARS-CoV-2-associated. Using the MIRA data, each spike-specific TCR was mapped to the spike region that the TCR reacts to and placed in a CD4 or CD8 class. Log10-transformed breadth and depth values were compared by one-way ANOVA with Sidak's multiple comparisons tests. The table was pulled from immuneACCESS by TCRdb, which kept in-frame rearrangements only. Such tables lose some clones; where checked, under half of the loss comes from unresolved V genes, and the rest has no known cause. V and J calls and clone size are those listed in that table; D and trimming were worked out from the DNA. This sample comprises about 68,000 clones, 88% of them detected only once. Clones ranked in the top ten supply 7.8% of the sample.

What the time point label conveys for this sample: baseline before first vaccination. The vaccinee samples were drawn from two UK trials, COV001 and COV002, one of which was a single-blind randomized controlled phase 2/3 trial testing AZD1222 (ChAdOx1 nCoV-19) in healthy adults. For TCRbeta chain sequencing, PBMC samples from trial participants were taken at day 0 and at day 28 after the second dose. V is cut back by 5 bases and J by 5 bases, with 4 bases in the junction unmatched. CDR1 and CDR2, per the germline V gene (reference sequence), are MNHEY and SMNVEV. The CDR3 holds 14 amino acids from the cysteine to the phenylalanine. Of all the DNA, just the CDR3 is kept, 42 bases in frame from base 1.

The receptor comes from an adult in good health. Here the chain combines TRBV27 and TRBJ1-2, and 11 bases in between align with TRBD1. Sample: peripheral blood, taken on day 0 of AZD1222 vaccination. The DNA is TGTGCCAGCAGTCGGACAGGGGGCGCTTATGGCTACACCTTC. Translated, this is CASSRTGGAYGYTF.